The 10 T cell receptor beta chains below come from one sample, sequenced in a study of T cell responses to AZD1222 COVID-19 vaccine. Profiling relied on immunoSEQ multiplex PCR, and the TCRdb table lists in-frame clones only, not all of them. The top ten clones hold less than 1.5% of a sample with 150,000 to 200,000 clones, approximately 90% of them seen once. The sample in question was peripheral blood, obtained 28 days after the second AZD1222 dose. Every receptor here comes from an adult who received the AZD1222 COVID-19 vaccine.

CDR3 sequence: CASGKDTDTGELFF. DNA of the CDR3: TGCGCCAGCGGCAAAGATACTGACACCGGGGAGCTGTTTTTT. The chain is built from TRBV5-1 and TRBJ2-2; D is uncertain. Germline V gene sequence: CDR1 SGHRS, CDR2 YFSETQ. Trimming removed 7 bases from V and 3 bases from J, with 13 bases in between. The CDR3 sequence is 14 residues long.

The chain is built from TRBV5-6 and TRBJ2-1; D perhaps matches TRBD2 (5 bases). The CDR3 has 12 residues. V dropped 4 bases and J dropped 15 bases, with 17 bases sitting between them. Germline CDR1 and CDR2: SGHDT and YYEEEE. CDR3 sequence (DNA): TGTGCCAGCAGCCACCGGAGGACCAAAGGGTTCTTC. As protein: CASSHRRTKGFF. Full variable domain (outside the CDR3, taken from reference TRBV5-6 and TRBJ2-1): DAGVTQSPTHLIKTRGQQVTLRCSPKSGHDTVSWYQQALGQGPQFIFQYYEEEERQRGNFPDRFSGHQFPNYSSELNVNALLLGDSALYLCASSHRRTKGFFGPGTRLTVL.

CDR3 in DNA: TGTGCCAGTACTTGGGCCCAAGGAACTTACACCTTC. It codes for CASTWAQGTYTF. The rearrangement uses TRBV19 and TRBJ1-2, with D hard to call. CDR1 and CDR2 (germline): LNHDA, SQIVND (reference sequence). V dropped 7 bases and J dropped 11 bases, with 17 bases sitting between them. CDR3 length: 12 amino acids.

This chain connects TRBV12-3 or TRBV12-4 to TRBJ1-1; 7 nucleotides match TRBD1. V was pared by 8 bases and J by 6 bases, with 9 bases of the junction left unmatched. The CDR3 contains 13 residues. The CDR3 DNA sequence: TGTGCCAGCGGCGGGACAGAGGGATCTGAAGCTTTCTTT. It yields the protein CASGGTEGSEAFF.

CDR3 bases: TGTGCCAGCAGTTCCAACTCTCAATCCGGGGGTATTGGGAGGAATGAGCAGTTCTTC. This sequence encodes CASSSNSQSGGIGRNEQFF. The chain has TRBV6-2 or TRBV6-3 and TRBJ2-1; weak D call: TRBD2 (6 bases). Trimming left V 4 bases short and J 7 bases short, with 29 bases between. The CDR3 spans 19 residues. Germline-derived CDR1 and CDR2 are MNHEY and SVGEGT.

This chain connects TRBV4-1 to TRBJ1-5; possibly TRBD1 for D (6 bases). The germline V gene encodes CDR1 MGHRA and CDR2 YSYEKL. The CDR3 covers 15 residues. Trimming stripped 0 bases from V and 3 bases from J, with 9 bases between. The CDR3 DNA is TGCGCCAGCAGCCAAGAGGACAGACCCAATCAGCCCCAGCATTTT. It translates to CASSQEDRPNQPQHF.

The genes are TRBV19 and TRBJ1-5, with 7 positions matching TRBD1. Trimming cost V 11 bases and J 4 bases; bases outside gene matches: 8. Germline assignment: CDR1 LNHDA and CDR2 SQIVND (reference sequence). The CDR3 covers 13 residues. CDR3 DNA sequence: TGTGCCGTAGGTCGACAGGGTAATCAGCCCCAGCATTTT. This encodes CAVGRQGNQPQHF.

CDR3 coding DNA: TGTGCCAGCAGTTTAACGGCAGGGCGTAGTGGGCAAGAGACCCAGTACTTC. Residues: CASSLTAGRSGQETQYF. V gene TRBV28 combines with J gene TRBJ2-5; possibly TRBD1 for D (5 bases). The V end lost 2 bases, the J end lost 2 bases, and 18 bases lay between the germline ends. The CDR3 length is 17 residues. Looked up from germline, CDR1 is MDHEN and CDR2 is SYDVKM.

The CDR3 protein is CATSKRQGTNEQYF. The DNA for the CDR3 is TGTGCCACCAGCAAACGACAGGGAACTAACGAGCAGTACTTC. The genes are TRBV15 and TRBJ2-7; 7 bases match TRBD1. V lost 4 bases, J lost 5 bases, and 8 bases stayed unmatched. The CDR3 has 14 residues. Germline V gene sequence: CDR1 LNHNV, CDR2 YYDKDF (reference sequence). Full variable domain (outside the CDR3, taken from reference TRBV15 and TRBJ2-7): DAMVIQNPRYQVTQFGKPVTLSCSQTLNHNVMYWYQQKSSQAPKLLFHYYDKDFNNEADTPDNFQSRRPNTSFCFLDIRSPGLGDTAMYLCATSKRQGTNEQYFGPGTRLTVT.

The chain has TRBV27 and TRBJ2-3, with 7 bases that match TRBD2. J lost 5 bases, V lost 2 bases, and 13 bases had no gene match. The CDR3 extends over 17 amino acids. Germline CDR1 reads MNHEY; CDR2 reads SMNVEV (reference sequence). The CDR3 loop is CASSLRRGGPGIDTQYF. The CDR3 region has the DNA TGTGCCAGCAGTTTAAGAAGGGGAGGGCCGGGGATAGATACGCAGTATTTT.